These T cell receptor beta chains were read from a single sample in a study of tumor and adjacent non-tumor tissue in lung cancer. TCRdb passed the multiplex PCR reads through MiXCR, listing each CDR3 protein once. The sample records under 95,000 distinct CDR3 sequences, more than 80% being singletons. The sequenced sample consisted of distant non-tumor lung tissue. These receptors originate from a man aged 55 to 70 with non-small cell lung cancer. The CDR3 runs from the conserved cysteine through the conserved F or W. D genes are given only for firm matches. Not all rows give a size; the values are once, few, many and, for expanded clones, a class.

CDR3nt: TGTGCCAACACCCGGGACGGGGACGATGAGCAGTTCTTC; CDR3aa: CANTRDGDDEQFF; abundance: once; d_gene: -; v_gene: TRBV6-1; j_gene: TRBJ2-1
CDR3nt: TGTGCCAGCAGTGATCCGGCTCTTGGGGCAGCTACACAGTATTTT; CDR3aa: CASSDPALGAATQYF; abundance: -; d_gene: -; v_gene: TRBV6-1; j_gene: TRBJ2-3
CDR3nt: TGCAGTGCTGGAAGGACTAGCGGGAGTGGTGAGCAGTTCTTC; CDR3aa: CSAGRTSGSGEQFF; abundance: -; d_gene: TRBD2; v_gene: TRBV20-1; j_gene: TRBJ2-1
CDR3nt: TGTACCAGAAGTGAAGGCCGCGGCGGGGTAGAGACCCAGTACTTC; CDR3aa: CTRSEGRGGVETQYF; abundance: -; d_gene: -; v_gene: TRBV2; j_gene: TRBJ2-5
CDR3nt: TGTGCTAGCAGCTCCAGAACGGGGGGGCCAAAGGAGACCCAGTACTTC; CDR3aa: CASSSRTGGPKETQYF; abundance: -; d_gene: TRBD2; v_gene: TRBV11-2; j_gene: TRBJ2-5
CDR3nt: TGCGCCAGCAGCCAAGATTTCCCCGGGGGATCCTACGAGCAGTACTTC; CDR3aa: CASSQDFPGGSYEQYF; abundance: many; d_gene: -; v_gene: TRBV4-1; j_gene: TRBJ2-7
CDR3nt: TGCAGTGCGTACGCGGCTAGTTCCTACAAGCAGTACTTT; CDR3aa: CSAYAASSYKQYF; abundance: -; d_gene: -; v_gene: TRBV20-1; j_gene: TRBJ2-7
CDR3nt: TGTGCCTGCTCGGGACAGTCCAATTCACCTCTCCACTTT; CDR3aa: CACSGQSNSPLHF; abundance: -; d_gene: TRBD1; v_gene: TRBV6-5; j_gene: TRBJ1-6
CDR3nt: TGTGCCAGCAGTCTACAGGGAGGCAATCTGCCCCAGCATTTT; CDR3aa: CASSLQGGNLPQHF; abundance: -; d_gene: -; v_gene: TRBV6-5; j_gene: TRBJ1-5
CDR3nt: TGTGCCAGTATAGCGGACGGACAGGAGACCCAGTACTTC; CDR3aa: CASIADGQETQYF; abundance: -; d_gene: -; v_gene: TRBV19; j_gene: TRBJ2-5
CDR3nt: TGCAGCGTTGAGGCGTTAGGGGTTGGCTACACCTTC; CDR3aa: CSVEALGVGYTF; abundance: many; d_gene: -; v_gene: TRBV29-1; j_gene: TRBJ1-2
CDR3nt: TGTGCTAGCAGCATTAACCACTCTGTGGACACTGAAGCTTTCTTT; CDR3aa: CASSINHSVDTEAFF; abundance: -; d_gene: -; v_gene: TRBV12-3/TRBV12-4; j_gene: TRBJ1-1
CDR3nt: TGCGCCAGCAGCCAAAAACACGGGAACTATGGCTATACCTTC; CDR3aa: CASSQKHGNYGYTF; abundance: -; d_gene: -; v_gene: TRBV4-3; j_gene: TRBJ1-2
CDR3nt: TGTGCCAGCAGCTCCCGGGGAGCTGGAGGATACAGAGCCGGTGGGCTGTTTTTT; CDR3aa: CASSSRGAGGYRAGGLFF; abundance: few; d_gene: -; v_gene: TRBV11-3; j_gene: TRBJ2-2